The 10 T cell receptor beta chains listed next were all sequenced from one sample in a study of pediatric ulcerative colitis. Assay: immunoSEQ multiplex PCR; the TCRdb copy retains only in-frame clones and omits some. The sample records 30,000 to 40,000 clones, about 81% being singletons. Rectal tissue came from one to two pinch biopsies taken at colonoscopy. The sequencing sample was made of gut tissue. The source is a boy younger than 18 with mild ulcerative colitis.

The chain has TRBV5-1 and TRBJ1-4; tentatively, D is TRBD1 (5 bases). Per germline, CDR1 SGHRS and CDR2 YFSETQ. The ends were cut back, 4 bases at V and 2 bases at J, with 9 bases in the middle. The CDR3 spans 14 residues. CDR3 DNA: TGCGCCAGCAGCCCAGGGACGACTAATGAAAAACTGTTTTTT. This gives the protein CASSPGTTNEKLFF.

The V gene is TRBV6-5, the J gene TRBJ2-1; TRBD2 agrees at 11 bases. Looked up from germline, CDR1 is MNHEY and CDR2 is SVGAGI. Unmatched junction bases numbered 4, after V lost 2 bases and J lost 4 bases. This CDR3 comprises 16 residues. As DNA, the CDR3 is TGTGCCAGCAGTTACCGGCGACTAGCGGGGTACAATGAGCAGTTCTTC. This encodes CASSYRRLAGYNEQFF.

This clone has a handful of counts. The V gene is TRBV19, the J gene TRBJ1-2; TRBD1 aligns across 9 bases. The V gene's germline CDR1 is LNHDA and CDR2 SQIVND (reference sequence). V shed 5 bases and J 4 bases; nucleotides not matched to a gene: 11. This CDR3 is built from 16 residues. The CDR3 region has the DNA TGTGCCAGTAGTGTTGACTCGACAGGGGGAAGCTATGGCTACACCTTC. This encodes CASSVDSTGGSYGYTF.

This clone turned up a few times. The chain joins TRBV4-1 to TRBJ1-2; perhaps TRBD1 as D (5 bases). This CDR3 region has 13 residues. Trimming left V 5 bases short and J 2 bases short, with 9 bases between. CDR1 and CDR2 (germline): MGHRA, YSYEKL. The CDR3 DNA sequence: TGCGCCAGCAGCTTACAGGTCAACTATGGCTACACCTTC. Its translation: CASSLQVNYGYTF.

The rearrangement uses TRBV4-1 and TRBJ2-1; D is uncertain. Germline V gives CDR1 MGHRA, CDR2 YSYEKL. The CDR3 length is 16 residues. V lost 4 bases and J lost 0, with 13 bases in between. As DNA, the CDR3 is TGCGCCAGCAGCCTTGGTCGCTTTAGCTCCTACAATGAGCAGTTCTTC. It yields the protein CASSLGRFSSYNEQFF.

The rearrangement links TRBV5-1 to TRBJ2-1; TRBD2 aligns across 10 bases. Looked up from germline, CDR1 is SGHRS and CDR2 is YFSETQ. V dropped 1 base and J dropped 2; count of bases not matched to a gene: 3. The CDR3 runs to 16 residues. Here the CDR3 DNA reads TGCGCCAGCAGCTTGTCGGGACTAGCGACCTACAATGAGCAGTTCTTC. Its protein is CASSLSGLATYNEQFF. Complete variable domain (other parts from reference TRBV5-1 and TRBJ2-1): KAGVTQTPRYLIKTRGQQVTLSCSPISGHRSVSWYQQTPGQGLQFLFEYFSETQRNKGNFPGRFSGRQFSNSRSEMNVSTLELGDSALYLCASSLSGLATYNEQFFGPGTRLTVL.

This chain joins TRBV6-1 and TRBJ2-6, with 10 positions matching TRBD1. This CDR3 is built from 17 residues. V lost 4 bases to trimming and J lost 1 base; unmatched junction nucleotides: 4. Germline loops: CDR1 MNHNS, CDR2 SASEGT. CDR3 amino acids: CASSGSGQGSGANVLTF. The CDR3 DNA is TGTGCCAGCAGTGGCTCGGGACAGGGGTCTGGGGCCAACGTCCTGACTTTC.

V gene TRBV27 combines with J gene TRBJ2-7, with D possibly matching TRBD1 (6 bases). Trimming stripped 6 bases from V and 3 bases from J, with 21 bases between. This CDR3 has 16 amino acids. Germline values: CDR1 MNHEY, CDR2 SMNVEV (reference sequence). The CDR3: CASSGPGAGVNYEQYF. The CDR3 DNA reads TGTGCCAGCAGCGGCCCCGGGGCAGGGGTGAACTACGAGCAGTACTTC.

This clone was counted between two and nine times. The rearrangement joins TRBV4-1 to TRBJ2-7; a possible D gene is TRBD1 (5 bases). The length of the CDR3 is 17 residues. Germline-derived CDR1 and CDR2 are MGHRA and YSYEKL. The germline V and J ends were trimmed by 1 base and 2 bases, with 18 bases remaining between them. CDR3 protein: CASSQVGAGISPYEQYF. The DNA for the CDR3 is TGCGCCAGCAGCCAAGTAGGGGCTGGTATCTCCCCCTACGAGCAGTACTTC.

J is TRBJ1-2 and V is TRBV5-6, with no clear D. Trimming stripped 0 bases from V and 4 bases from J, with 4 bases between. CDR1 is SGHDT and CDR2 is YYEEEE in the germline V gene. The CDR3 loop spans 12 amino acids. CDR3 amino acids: CASSLDVYGYTF. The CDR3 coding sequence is TGTGCCAGCAGCTTGGACGTCTATGGCTACACCTTC. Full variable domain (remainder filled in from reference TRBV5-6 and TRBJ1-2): DAGVTQSPTHLIKTRGQQVTLRCSPKSGHDTVSWYQQALGQGPQFIFQYYEEEERQRGNFPDRFSGHQFPNYSSELNVNALLLGDSALYLCASSLDVYGYTFGSGTRLTVV.